This T cell receptor beta chain was documented in a study of CD8+ T cells in alopecia areata. Treatment: oral pan-JAK inhibitor, 5-10 mg twice daily. Germline CDR1 reads LNHDA; CDR2 reads SQIVND (reference sequence). The junction had 12 bases not matched to a gene; V was cut back by 5 bases and J by 7 bases. The CDR3 consists of 18 residues. The authors extracted RNA and reverse transcribed it into cDNA as the sequencing template. Sequenced by immunoSEQ multiplex PCR; TCRdb stores in-frame clones only, minus some. The sample holds over 95,000 clones, 60% to 75% seen once. This receptor was taken from a human donor with alopecia areata. This sequence joins TRBV19 and TRBJ2-2, with 14 bases identical to TRBD2. Material: CD8+ T cells sorted from blood, obtained at week 4, from a patient treated with tofacitinib. The CDR3 spells CASSPGTSGRAIYGELFF. In DNA form, the CDR3 reads TGTGCCAGTAGTCCCGGGACTAGCGGGAGAGCGATCTACGGGGAGCTGTTTTTT.